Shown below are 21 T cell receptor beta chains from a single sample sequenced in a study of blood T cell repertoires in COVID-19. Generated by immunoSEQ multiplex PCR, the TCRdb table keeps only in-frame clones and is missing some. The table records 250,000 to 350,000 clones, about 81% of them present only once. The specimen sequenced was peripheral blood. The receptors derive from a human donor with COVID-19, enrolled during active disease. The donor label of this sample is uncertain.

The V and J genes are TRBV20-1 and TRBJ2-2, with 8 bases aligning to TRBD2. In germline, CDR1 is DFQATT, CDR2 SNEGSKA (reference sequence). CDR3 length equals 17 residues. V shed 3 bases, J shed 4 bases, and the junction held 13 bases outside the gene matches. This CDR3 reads CSASSYRGGRGTGELFF. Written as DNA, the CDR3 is TGCAGTGCTAGTTCGTATCGGGGGGGCCGGGGCACCGGGGAGCTGTTTTTT.

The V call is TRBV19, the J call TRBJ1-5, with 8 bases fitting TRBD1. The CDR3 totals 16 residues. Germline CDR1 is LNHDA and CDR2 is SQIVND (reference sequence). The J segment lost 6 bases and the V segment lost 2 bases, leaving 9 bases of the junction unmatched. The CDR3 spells CASSIRGGTGSQPQHF. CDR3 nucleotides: TGTGCCAGTAGTATAAGGGGGGGGACAGGCAGTCAGCCCCAGCATTTT.

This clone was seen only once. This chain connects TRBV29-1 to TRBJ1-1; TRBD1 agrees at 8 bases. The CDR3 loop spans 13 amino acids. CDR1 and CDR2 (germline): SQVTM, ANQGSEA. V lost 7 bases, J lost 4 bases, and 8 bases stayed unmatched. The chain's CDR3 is CSGGQGTSTEAFF. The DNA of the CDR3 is TGCAGCGGAGGACAGGGTACGAGCACTGAAGCTTTCTTT.

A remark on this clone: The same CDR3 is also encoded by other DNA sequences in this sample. The CDR3 bases are TGTGCCATCAGCGGACAGGGCCCTGAAGCTTTCTTT. This codes for CAISGQGPEAFF. The genes are TRBV10-3 and TRBJ1-1; 8 nucleotides align to TRBD1. The germline V gene has CDR1 ENHRY and CDR2 SYGVKD. V lost 6 bases to trimming and J lost 6 bases; unmatched junction nucleotides: 3. This CDR3 contains 12 residues.

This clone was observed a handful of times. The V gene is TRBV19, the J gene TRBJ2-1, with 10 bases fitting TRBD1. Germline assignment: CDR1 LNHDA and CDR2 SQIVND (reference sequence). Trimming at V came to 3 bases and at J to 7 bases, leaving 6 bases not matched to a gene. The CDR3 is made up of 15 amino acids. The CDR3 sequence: CASSIGTGASNEQFF. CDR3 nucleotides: TGTGCCAGTAGTATCGGGACAGGGGCTTCGAATGAGCAGTTCTTC.

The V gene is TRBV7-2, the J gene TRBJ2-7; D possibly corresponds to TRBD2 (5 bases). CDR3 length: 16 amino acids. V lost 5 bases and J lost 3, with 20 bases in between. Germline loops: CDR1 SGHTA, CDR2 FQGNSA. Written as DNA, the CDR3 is TGTGCCAGCAGCCCAATAGCCGGCGGTGGAGGCTACGAGCAGTACTTC. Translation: CASSPIAGGGGYEQYF.

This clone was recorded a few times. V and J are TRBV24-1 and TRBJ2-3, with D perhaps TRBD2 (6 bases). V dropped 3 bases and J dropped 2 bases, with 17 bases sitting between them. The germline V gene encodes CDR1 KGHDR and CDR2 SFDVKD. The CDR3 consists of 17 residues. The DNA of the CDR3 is TGTGCCACCAGTGATAGCCGGGACTGGACCACCACAGATACGCAGTATTTT. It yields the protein CATSDSRDWTTTDTQYF.

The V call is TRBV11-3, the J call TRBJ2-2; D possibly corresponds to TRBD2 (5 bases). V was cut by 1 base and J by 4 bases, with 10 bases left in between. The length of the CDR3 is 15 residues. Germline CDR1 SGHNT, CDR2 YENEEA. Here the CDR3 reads CASSLVRGSTGELFF. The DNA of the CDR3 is TGTGCCAGCAGCTTAGTCCGGGGTAGCACCGGGGAGCTGTTTTTT.

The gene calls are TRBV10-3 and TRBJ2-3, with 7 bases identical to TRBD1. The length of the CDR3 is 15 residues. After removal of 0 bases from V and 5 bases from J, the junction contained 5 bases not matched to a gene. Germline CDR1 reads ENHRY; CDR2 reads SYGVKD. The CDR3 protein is CAISESMAGGDTQYF. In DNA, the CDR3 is TGTGCCATCAGTGAGTCTATGGCAGGGGGAGATACGCAGTATTTT.

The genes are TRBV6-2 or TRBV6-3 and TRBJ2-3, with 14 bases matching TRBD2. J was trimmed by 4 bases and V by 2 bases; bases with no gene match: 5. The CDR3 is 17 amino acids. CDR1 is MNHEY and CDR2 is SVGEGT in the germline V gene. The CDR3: CASSYPGLAGVADTQYF. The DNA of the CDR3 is TGTGCCAGCAGTTACCCGGGACTAGCGGGAGTGGCAGATACGCAGTATTTT.

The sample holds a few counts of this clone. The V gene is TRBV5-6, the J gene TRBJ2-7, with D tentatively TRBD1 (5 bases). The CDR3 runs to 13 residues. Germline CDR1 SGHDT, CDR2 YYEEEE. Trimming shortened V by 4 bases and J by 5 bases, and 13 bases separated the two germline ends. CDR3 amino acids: CASSPKGVHEQYF. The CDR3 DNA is TGTGCCAGCAGCCCTAAAGGGGTCCACGAGCAGTACTTC.

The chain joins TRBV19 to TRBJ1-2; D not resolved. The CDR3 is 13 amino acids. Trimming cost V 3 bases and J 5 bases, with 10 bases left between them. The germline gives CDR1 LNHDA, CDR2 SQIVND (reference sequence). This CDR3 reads CASSMSRDYGYTF. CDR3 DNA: TGTGCCAGTAGTATGAGCCGGGATTATGGCTACACCTTC.

CDR3: CASSQGLGLASTDTQYF. DNA for the CDR3: TGCGCCAGCAGCCAAGGACTGGGACTAGCTAGCACAGATACGCAGTATTTT. The chain employs TRBV4-3 and TRBJ2-3; TRBD2 matches 9 bases. V trimming: 1 base; J trimming: 0 bases; junction bases outside the gene matches: 5. The CDR3 runs to 17 residues. Germline CDR1 reads LGHNA; CDR2 reads YSLEER.

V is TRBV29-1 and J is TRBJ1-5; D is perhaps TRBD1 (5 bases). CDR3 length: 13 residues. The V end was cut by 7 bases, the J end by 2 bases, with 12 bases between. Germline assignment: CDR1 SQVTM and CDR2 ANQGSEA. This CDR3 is CSAQGMGNQPQHF. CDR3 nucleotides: TGCAGCGCCCAGGGAATGGGCAATCAGCCCCAGCATTTT.

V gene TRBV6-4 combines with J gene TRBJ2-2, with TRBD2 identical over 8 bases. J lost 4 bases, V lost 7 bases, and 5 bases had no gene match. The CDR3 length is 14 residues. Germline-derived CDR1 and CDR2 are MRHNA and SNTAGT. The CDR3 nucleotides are TGTGCCAGCACGCGGCTAGCGGGCACCGGGGAGCTGTTTTTT. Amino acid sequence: CASTRLAGTGELFF.

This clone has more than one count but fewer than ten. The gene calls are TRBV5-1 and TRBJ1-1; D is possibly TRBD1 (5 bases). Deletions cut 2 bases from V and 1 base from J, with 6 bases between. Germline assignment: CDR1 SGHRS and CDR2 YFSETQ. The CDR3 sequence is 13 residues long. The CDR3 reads CASSFTGNTEAFF. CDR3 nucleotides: TGCGCCAGCAGCTTTACAGGGAACACTGAAGCTTTCTTT. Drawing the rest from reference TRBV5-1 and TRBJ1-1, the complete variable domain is KAGVTQTPRYLIKTRGQQVTLSCSPISGHRSVSWYQQTPGQGLQFLFEYFSETQRNKGNFPGRFSGRQFSNSRSEMNVSTLELGDSALYLCASSFTGNTEAFFGQGTRLTVV.

Here the CDR3 DNA reads TGTGCCAGTAGTATTCTGGGTGGGGGAGGTGAGCAGTTCTTC. Amino acids: CASSILGGGGEQFF. This chain joins TRBV19 and TRBJ2-1, with D possibly matching TRBD2 (6 bases). Germline loops: CDR1 LNHDA, CDR2 SQIVND (reference sequence). CDR3 length equals 14 residues. Trimming shortened V by 3 bases and J by 9 bases, and 15 bases separated the two germline ends.

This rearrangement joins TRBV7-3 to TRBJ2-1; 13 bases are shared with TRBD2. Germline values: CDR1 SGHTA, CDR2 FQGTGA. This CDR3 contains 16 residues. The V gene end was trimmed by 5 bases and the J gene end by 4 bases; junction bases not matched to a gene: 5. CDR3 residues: CASSATSGRWYNEQFF. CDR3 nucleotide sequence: TGTGCCAGCAGCGCGACTAGCGGGAGGTGGTACAATGAGCAGTTCTTC.

This chain's CDR3 is CSVGTVNSGNTIYF. CDR3 nucleotides: TGCAGCGTTGGTACAGTTAACTCTGGAAACACCATATATTTT. V is TRBV29-1 and J is TRBJ1-3; D remains ambiguous. The CDR3 spans 14 residues. Germline loops: CDR1 SQVTM, CDR2 ANQGSEA. V lost 4 bases to trimming and J lost 0 bases, with 10 bases between them.

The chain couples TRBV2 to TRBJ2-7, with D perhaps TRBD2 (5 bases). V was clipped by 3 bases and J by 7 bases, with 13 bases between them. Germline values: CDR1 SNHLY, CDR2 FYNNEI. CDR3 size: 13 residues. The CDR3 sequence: CASSERARGEQYF. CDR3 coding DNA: TGTGCCAGCAGTGAGAGGGCCCGAGGGGAGCAGTACTTC.

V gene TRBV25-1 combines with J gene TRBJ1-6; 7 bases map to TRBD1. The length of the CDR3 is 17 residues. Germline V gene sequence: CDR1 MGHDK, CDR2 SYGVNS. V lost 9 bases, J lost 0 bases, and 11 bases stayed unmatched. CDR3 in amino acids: CARLGQTADSYNSPLHF. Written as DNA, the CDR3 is TGTGCCAGGTTGGGACAGACAGCTGACTCCTATAATTCACCCCTCCACTTT.